The 13 T cell receptor beta chains in this list originate from one sample, sequenced in a study of blood T cell repertoires in COVID-19 (dated by TCRdb to 2020 to 2022). The method was the immunoSEQ multiplex PCR assay. This is the immuneACCESS table as TCRdb keeps it, with only in-frame sequences that have V and J called. A part of the clones is gone; compared with another copy, unresolved V genes explain less than half, and the rest is unexplained. The sample table records 20,000 to 30,000 clones; roughly 89% of these occur just once. The ten largest clones represent about 26% of the sample. The specimen was peripheral blood. These receptors originate from a man aged 65 to 79 with COVID-19, enrolled during active disease.

V usage is TRBV4-2 and J usage is TRBJ2-7, with 7 bases fitting TRBD1. V lost 3 bases, J lost 6 bases, and 5 bases stayed unmatched. The CDR3 extends over 13 amino acids. CDR1 and CDR2 (germline): LGHNA, YNFKEQ. The CDR3 DNA reads TGTGCCAGCAGCCAGGCGACAGGGTTCGAGCAGTACTTC. As protein: CASSQATGFEQYF.

The rearrangement joins TRBV10-3 to TRBJ1-1, with unresolved D. Germline loops: CDR1 ENHRY, CDR2 SYGVKD. The CDR3 length is 14 residues. Trimming removed 3 bases from V and 0 bases from J, with 8 bases in between. CDR3 residues: CAISERVMNTEAFF. CDR3 coding DNA: TGTGCCATCAGTGAACGGGTGATGAACACTGAAGCTTTCTTT.

V is TRBV30 and J is TRBJ1-4; D not resolved. Looked up from germline, CDR1 is GTSNPN and CDR2 is SVGIG (reference sequence). V lost 0 bases and J lost 4, with 9 bases in between. CDR3 length: 14 residues. CDR3 bases: TGTGCCTGGAGTGTATCGGGGTTTAATGAAAAACTGTTTTTT. This sequence encodes CAWSVSGFNEKLFF.

The rearrangement links TRBV7-9 to TRBJ2-1, with TRBD1 as a possible D gene (5 bases). This CDR3 has 11 amino acids. CDR1 and CDR2 from the germline V gene are SEHNR and FQNEAQ (reference sequence). The V gene lost 5 bases and the J gene lost 8 bases, with 7 bases spanning the gap. CDR3 sequence: CASSLTDEQFF. As DNA, the CDR3 is TGTGCCAGCAGCCTGACAGATGAGCAGTTCTTC.

The rearrangement uses TRBV6-2 or TRBV6-3 and TRBJ2-2, with D perhaps matching TRBD1 (5 bases). The length of the CDR3 is 13 residues. Germline lookup yields CDR1 MNHEY and CDR2 SVGEGT. Deletions cut 2 bases from V and 7 bases from J, with 8 bases between. The DNA for the CDR3 is TGTGCCAGCAGTTACGTGGGGCTCGGGGAGCTGTTTTTT. This codes for CASSYVGLGELFF.

The chain employs TRBV6-1 and TRBJ2-7; 9 nucleotides align to TRBD2. Germline CDR1 reads MNHNS; CDR2 reads SASEGT. Trimming removed 0 bases from V and 3 bases from J; junction bases left unmatched: 3. This CDR3 is 15 amino acids long. The CDR3 DNA sequence: TGTGCCAGCAGTGAAGCGCTTAGCGGGGGCTACGAGCAGTACTTC. Encoded protein: CASSEALSGGYEQYF.

The chain combines TRBV5-6 with TRBJ2-1; D is perhaps TRBD1 (6 bases). The V and J ends lost 3 bases and 7 bases respectively, with 14 bases between them. CDR3 size: 14 residues. Germline lookup yields CDR1 SGHDT and CDR2 YYEEEE. The DNA of the CDR3 is TGTGCCAGCAGCTCCTTGGGGGCCCGGAATGAGCAGTTCTTC. The encoded protein is CASSSLGARNEQFF.

This clone was counted between two and nine times. This chain links TRBV18 with TRBJ1-4, with 9 bases that match TRBD1. This CDR3 has 14 amino acids. V was clipped by 4 bases and J by 6 bases; unmatched bases: 3. Germline CDR1 is KGHSH and CDR2 is LQKENI. CDR3 DNA sequence: TGTGCCAGCTCACATTGGGACAGGGATGAAAAACTGTTTTTT. Its protein product is CASSHWDRDEKLFF.

This clone was counted between two and nine times. The CDR3 sequence is CASSIVGTSGSSYNEQFF. The CDR3 DNA is TGTGCCAGTAGTATAGTCGGGACTAGCGGGAGCTCCTACAATGAGCAGTTCTTC. This chain links TRBV19 with TRBJ2-1; 14 bases are shared with TRBD2. The CDR3 contains 18 residues. V lost 1 base and J lost 0; bases outside the gene matches: 2. Germline V gene data show CDR1 as LNHDA and CDR2 as SQIVND (reference sequence).

V is TRBV12-3 or TRBV12-4 and J is TRBJ2-5; D is possibly TRBD1 (6 bases). V lost 4 bases to trimming and J lost 5 bases, with 11 bases between them. The CDR3 is 13 residues long. CDR3 DNA sequence: TGTGCCAGCAGTTCCGGGACACAGGAGACCCAGTACTTC. Protein product: CASSSGTQETQYF.

The chain has TRBV6-5 and TRBJ1-6; the match to TRBD1 covers 7 bases. J lost 5 bases, V lost 6 bases, and 7 bases had no gene match. Germline V gene lookup returns CDR1 MNHEY and CDR2 SVGAGI. CDR3 length: 15 residues. The CDR3 is CASRPPGQNNSPLHF. In DNA form, the CDR3 reads TGTGCCAGCAGACCCCCGGGACAGAATAATTCACCCCTCCACTTT.

The chain links TRBV30 to TRBJ2-7, with D uncertain. Germline values: CDR1 GTSNPN, CDR2 SVGIG (reference sequence). Trimming stripped 2 bases from V and 2 bases from J, with 4 bases between. The CDR3 extends over 11 amino acids. CDR3 bases: TGTGCCTGGAGTACGGCCTACGAGCAGTACTTC. It translates to CAWSTAYEQYF.

The rearrangement links TRBV4-2 to TRBJ1-2; D is unclear. The V end lost 4 bases, the J end lost 0 bases, and 12 bases lay between the germline ends. CDR1 LGHNA and CDR2 YNFKEQ come from the germline V gene. The CDR3 is 15 amino acids. The CDR3 protein is CASSLLDTANYGYTF. The CDR3 DNA reads TGTGCCAGCAGCCTACTAGACACTGCTAACTATGGCTACACCTTC.